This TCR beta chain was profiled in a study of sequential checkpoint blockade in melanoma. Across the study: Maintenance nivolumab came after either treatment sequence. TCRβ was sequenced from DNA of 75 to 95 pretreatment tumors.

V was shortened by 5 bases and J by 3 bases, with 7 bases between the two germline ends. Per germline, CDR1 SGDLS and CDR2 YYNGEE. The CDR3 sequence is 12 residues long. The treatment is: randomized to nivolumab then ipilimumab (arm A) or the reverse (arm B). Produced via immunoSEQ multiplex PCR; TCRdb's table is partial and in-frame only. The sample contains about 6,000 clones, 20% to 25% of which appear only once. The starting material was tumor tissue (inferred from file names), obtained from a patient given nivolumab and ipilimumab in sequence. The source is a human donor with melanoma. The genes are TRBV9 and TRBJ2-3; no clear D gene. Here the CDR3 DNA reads TGTGCCAGCAGGGGTCTAACAGATACGCAGTATTTT. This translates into CASRGLTDTQYF.